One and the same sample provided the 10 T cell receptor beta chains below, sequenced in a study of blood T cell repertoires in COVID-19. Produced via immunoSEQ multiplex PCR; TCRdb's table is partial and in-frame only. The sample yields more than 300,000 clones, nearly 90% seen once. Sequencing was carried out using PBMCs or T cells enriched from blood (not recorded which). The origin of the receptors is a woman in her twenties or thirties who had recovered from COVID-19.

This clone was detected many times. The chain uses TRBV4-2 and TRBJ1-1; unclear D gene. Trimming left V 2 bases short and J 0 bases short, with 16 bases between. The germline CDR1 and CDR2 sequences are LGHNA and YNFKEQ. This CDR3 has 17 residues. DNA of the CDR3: TGTGCCAGCAGCCAAAAGTTGGACTTACCGATGAACACTGAAGCTTTCTTT. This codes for CASSQKLDLPMNTEAFF.

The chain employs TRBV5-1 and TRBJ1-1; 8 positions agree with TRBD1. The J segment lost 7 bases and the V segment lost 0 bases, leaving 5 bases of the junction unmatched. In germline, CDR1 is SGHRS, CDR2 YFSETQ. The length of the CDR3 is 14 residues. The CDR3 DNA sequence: TGCGCCAGCAGCTTGGGAACAGGGGGAGGTGAAGCTTTCTTT. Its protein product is CASSLGTGGGEAFF.

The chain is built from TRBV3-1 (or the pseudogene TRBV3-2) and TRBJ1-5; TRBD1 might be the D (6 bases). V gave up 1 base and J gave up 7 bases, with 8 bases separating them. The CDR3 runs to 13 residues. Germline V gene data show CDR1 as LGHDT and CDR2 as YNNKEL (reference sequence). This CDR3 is CASSQGQEQPQHF. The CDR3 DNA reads TGTGCCAGCAGCCAAGGACAGGAACAGCCCCAGCATTTT.

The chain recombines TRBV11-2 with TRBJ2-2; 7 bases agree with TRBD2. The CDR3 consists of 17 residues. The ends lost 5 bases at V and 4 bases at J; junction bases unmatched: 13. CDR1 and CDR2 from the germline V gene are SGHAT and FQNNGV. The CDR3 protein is CASSQISGTTFTGELFF. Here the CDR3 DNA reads TGTGCCAGCAGCCAAATCTCCGGGACTACCTTCACCGGGGAGCTGTTTTTT.

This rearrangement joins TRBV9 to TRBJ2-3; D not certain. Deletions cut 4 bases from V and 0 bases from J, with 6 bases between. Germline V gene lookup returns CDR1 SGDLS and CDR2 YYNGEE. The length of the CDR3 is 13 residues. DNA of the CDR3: TGTGCCAGCAGCACATTTAGCACAGATACGCAGTATTTT. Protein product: CASSTFSTDTQYF.

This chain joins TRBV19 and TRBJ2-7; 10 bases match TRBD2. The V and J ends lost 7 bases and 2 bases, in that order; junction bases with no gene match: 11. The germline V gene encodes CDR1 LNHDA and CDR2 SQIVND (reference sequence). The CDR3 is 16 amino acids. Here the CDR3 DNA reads TGTGCCAGTAAAGGGGGTCTAGCGGGAGACCCCTACGAGCAGTACTTC. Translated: CASKGGLAGDPYEQYF.

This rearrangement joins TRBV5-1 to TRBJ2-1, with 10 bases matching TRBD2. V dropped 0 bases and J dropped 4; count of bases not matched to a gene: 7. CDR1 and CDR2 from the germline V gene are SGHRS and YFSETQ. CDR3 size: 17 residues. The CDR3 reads CASSLVKAGGIYNEQFF. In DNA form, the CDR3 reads TGCGCCAGCAGCTTGGTTAAAGCGGGAGGGATTTACAATGAGCAGTTCTTC.

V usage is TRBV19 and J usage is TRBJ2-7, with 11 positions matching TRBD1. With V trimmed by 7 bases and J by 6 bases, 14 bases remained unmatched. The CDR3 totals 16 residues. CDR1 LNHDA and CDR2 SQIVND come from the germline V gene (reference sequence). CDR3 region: CASTSPRTGGLGEQYF. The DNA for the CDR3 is TGTGCCAGTACTTCCCCTCGGACAGGGGGCTTGGGCGAGCAGTACTTC.

The CDR3 nucleotides read TGTGCCAGCAGTTGGGATCAGGGTGTTGGATACGAGCAGTACTTC. As protein: CASSWDQGVGYEQYF. The rearrangement uses TRBV6-6 and TRBJ2-7; TRBD1 might be the D (5 bases). V was trimmed by 4 bases and J by 4 bases, leaving 17 bases between them. This CDR3 has 15 amino acids. Germline V lookup: CDR1 MNHNY, CDR2 SVGAGI (reference sequence).

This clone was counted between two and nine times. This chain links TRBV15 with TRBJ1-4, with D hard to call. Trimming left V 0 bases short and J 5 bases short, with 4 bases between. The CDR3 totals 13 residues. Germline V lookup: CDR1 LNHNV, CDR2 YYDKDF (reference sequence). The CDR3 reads CATSRDMNEKLFF. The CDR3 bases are TGTGCCACCAGCAGAGATATGAATGAAAAACTGTTTTTT.